Listed here is a single TCR beta chain. Its antigen is not identified. This entry comes from a study of OX40 agonist ivuxolimab in advanced cancers. The wider study: Patients received the agonistic anti-OX40 (CD134) antibody ivuxolimab.

Study-wide results and caveats: By week 6 at 0.1 to 3.0 mg/kg, blood CD4+ and CD8+ T cells had expanded clonally. Partly responding patients at 0.1-3.0 mg/kg showed some of the smallest clonal expansion. On average, CD8+ T cells had more expanded clones than CD4+.

Only in-frame clones appear in the TCRdb table, and some are missing; sequencing was by immunoSEQ multiplex PCR. Here the sample spans just under 75,000 clones, about 93% being singletons. This specimen was CD4+ or CD8+ T cells sorted from blood, taken in a trial of the OX40 agonist ivuxolimab. This sequence was found in an adult with an advanced solid tumor such as melanoma, head and neck, liver or kidney cancer.

CDR3: CASSLSRANYGYTF. The CDR3 nucleotides read TGTGCCAGCAGTCTCAGCCGGGCTAACTATGGCTACACCTTC. The chain combines TRBV27 with TRBJ1-2; D uncertain. The CDR3 is 14 amino acids. Germline CDR1 MNHEY, CDR2 SMNVEV (reference sequence). V was shortened by 5 bases and J by 0 bases, with 10 bases between the two germline ends.